Described below is a single T cell receptor beta chain sequence and its context. Antigen: not known. Specified treatment: 15 to 20 received Ad26.COV2.S at low or high dose, single or two shots; five or six received placebo; per-sample allocation not given. Collection of the samples took place on day 63 after the first injection of vaccine or placebo. This record comes from a study of Ad26.COV2.S vaccination and SARS-CoV-2 variants. Study-level results: Participants in the vaccine arm had higher spike-specific TCR breadth; placebo recipients had lower.

The repertoire was sequenced with immunoSEQ multiplex PCR; TCRdb's copy has only in-frame clones and lacks some. The table includes about 350,000 clones, 65% to 90% detected once. Germline CDR1 KGHSH, CDR2 LQKENI. This CDR3 has 16 amino acids. V was pared by 5 bases and J by 8 bases, with 22 bases between. Sequences were derived from peripheral blood, sampled in a trial of Ad26.COV2.S vaccine versus placebo. This sequence originates from a person aged 18-65 years who received the Ad26.COV2.S COVID-19 vaccine or a placebo. V gene TRBV18 combines with J gene TRBJ2-1, with D possibly matching TRBD2 (7 bases). The CDR3 spells CASSIRTPGEGDEQFF. CDR3 bases: TGTGCCAGCTCAATTAGAACTCCAGGGGAGGGGGATGAGCAGTTCTTC. Full variable domain (rest looked up from reference TRBV18 and TRBJ2-1): NAGVMQNPRHLVRRRGQEARLRCSPMKGHSHVYWYRQLPEEGLKFMVYLQKENIIDESGMPKERFSAEFPKEGPSILRIQQVVRGDSAAYFCASSIRTPGEGDEQFFGPGTRLTVL.